This T cell receptor (beta chain) was recovered during a study of early T cells in non-severe SARS-CoV-2 infection. About the research overall: The chains were unpaired, and the sequenced material was bulk RNA from unsorted whole blood.

Each CDR3 protein is one row after TCRdb ran MiXCR on the 5' RACE reads. The profile shows fewer than 100,000 distinct CDR3 sequences, about 11% of them singletons. Germline V CDR1 and CDR2: MNHEY, SVGAGI. Trimming left V 2 bases short and J 6 bases short, with 14 bases between. This CDR3 has 15 amino acids. The V call is TRBV6-5, the J call TRBJ2-1, with a weak D call TRBD1 (5 bases). The source material was whole blood. The sequence came from an adult who was a healthcare worker with PCR-confirmed SARS-CoV-2 infection or an uninfected control (not recorded which). CDR3 residues: CASSYDSLGINEQFF. The CDR3 nucleotides are TGTGCCAGCAGTTACGACAGTCTGGGGATCAATGAGCAGTTCTTC.